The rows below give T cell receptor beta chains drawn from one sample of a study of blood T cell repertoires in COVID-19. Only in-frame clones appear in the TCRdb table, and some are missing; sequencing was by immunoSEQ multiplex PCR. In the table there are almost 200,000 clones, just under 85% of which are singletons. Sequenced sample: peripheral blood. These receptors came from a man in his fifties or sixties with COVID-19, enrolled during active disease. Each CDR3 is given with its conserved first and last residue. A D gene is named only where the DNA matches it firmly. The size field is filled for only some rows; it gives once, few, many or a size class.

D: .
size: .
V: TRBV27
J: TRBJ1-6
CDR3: CASSPLQGLRSPLHF
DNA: TGTGCCAGCAGTCCCCTACAGGGTTTACGTTCACCCCTCCACTTT

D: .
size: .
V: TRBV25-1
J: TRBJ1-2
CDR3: CASSSAPTGRDGYTF
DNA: TGTGCCAGCAGTTCGGCCCCGACCGGCAGGGATGGCTACACCTTC

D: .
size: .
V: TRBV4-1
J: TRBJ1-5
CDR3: CASSQERTGGQPQHF
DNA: TGCGCCAGCAGCCAAGAAAGAACGGGGGGTCAGCCCCAGCATTTT

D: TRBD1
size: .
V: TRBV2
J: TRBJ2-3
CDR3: CASSEDGTVRQYF
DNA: TGTGCCAGCAGTGAAGACGGGACAGTCAGGCAGTATTTT

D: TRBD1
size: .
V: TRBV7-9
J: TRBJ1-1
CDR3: CASSGDSLTEAFF
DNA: TGTGCCAGCAGCGGGGACAGCCTAACTGAAGCTTTCTTT

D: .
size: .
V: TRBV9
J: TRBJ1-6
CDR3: CASSVGGVQSNSPLHF
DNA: TGTGCCAGCAGCGTAGGGGGCGTTCAATCAAATTCACCCCTCCACTTT

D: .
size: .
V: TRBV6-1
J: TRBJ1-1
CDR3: CASSERALVAFF
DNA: TGTGCCAGCAGTGAGAGGGCCTTGGTAGCTTTCTTT

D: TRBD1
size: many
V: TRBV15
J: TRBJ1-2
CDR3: CATSRGPTGAVDGYTF
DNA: TGTGCCACCAGCAGAGGTCCGACAGGGGCGGTCGATGGCTACACCTTC

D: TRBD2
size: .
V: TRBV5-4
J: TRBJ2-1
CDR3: CASSREGEAYNEQFF
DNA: TGTGCCAGCAGCCGGGAGGGAGAGGCCTACAATGAGCAGTTCTTC

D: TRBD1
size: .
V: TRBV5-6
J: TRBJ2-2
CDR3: CASSLVGDRELFF
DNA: TGTGCCAGCAGCTTGGTTGGGGACAGAGAGCTGTTTTTT

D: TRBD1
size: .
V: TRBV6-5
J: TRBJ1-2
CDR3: CASSSGGPGGYGYTF
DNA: TGTGCCAGCAGTTCGGGCGGGCCAGGGGGTTATGGCTACACCTTC

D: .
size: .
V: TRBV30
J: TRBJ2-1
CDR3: CAWGRLDSSYNEQFF
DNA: TGTGCCTGGGGTCGCCTGGACAGCTCCTACAATGAGCAGTTCTTC

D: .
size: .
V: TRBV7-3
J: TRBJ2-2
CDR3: CASSSSGNTGELFF
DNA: TGTGCCAGCTCGTCTTCGGGAAACACCGGGGAGCTGTTTTTT

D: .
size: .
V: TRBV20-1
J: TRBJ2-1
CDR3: CSVGAHNEQFF
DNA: TGCAGTGTGGGGGCCCACAATGAGCAGTTCTTC

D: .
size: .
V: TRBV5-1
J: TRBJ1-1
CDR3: CASSIQGMNTEAFF
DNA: TGCGCCAGCAGCATACAGGGTATGAACACTGAAGCTTTCTTT

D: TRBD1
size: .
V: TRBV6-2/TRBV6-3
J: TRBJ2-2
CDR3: CASSYLGTGMNGELFF
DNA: TGTGCCAGCAGTTACTTAGGGACAGGGATGAACGGGGAGCTGTTTTTT

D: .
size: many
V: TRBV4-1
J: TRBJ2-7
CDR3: CASSQDFAVYEQYF
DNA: TGCGCCAGCAGCCAAGATTTCGCAGTCTACGAGCAGTACTTC

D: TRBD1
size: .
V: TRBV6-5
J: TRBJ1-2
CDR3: CASTDRVYYGYTF
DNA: TGTGCCAGCACCGACAGGGTTTACTATGGCTACACCTTC

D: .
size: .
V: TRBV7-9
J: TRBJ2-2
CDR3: CASRSRGGELFF
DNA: TGTGCCAGCAGGTCCCGGGGCGGGGAGCTGTTTTTT

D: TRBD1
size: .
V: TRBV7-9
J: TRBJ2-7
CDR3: CASSIRDRVYEQYF
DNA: TGTGCCAGCAGCATCCGGGACAGGGTCTACGAGCAGTACTTC

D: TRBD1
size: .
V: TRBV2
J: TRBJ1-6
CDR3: CASSETGTENSPLHF
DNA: TGTGCCAGCAGTGAAACCGGGACAGAAAATTCACCCCTCCACTTT

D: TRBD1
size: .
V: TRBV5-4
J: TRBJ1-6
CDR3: CASSFRQGDNSPLHF
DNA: TGTGCCAGCAGCTTTCGACAGGGGGATAATTCACCCCTCCACTTT

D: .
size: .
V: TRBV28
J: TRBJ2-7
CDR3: CASSLQGLEQYF
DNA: TGTGCCAGCAGTTTACAGGGGCTCGAGCAGTACTTC

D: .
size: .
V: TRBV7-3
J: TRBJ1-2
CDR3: CASSPRQVYGYTF
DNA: TGTGCCAGCAGCCCCCGACAGGTTTATGGCTACACCTTC

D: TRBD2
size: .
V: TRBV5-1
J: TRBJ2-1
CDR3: CASSLVSSGKGEQFF
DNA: TGCGCCAGCAGCTTGGTATCCAGCGGGAAGGGTGAGCAGTTCTTC

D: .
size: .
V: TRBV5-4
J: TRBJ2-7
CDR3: CASSLSVSGSYEQYF
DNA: TGTGCCAGCAGCTTGTCGGTGTCGGGCTCCTACGAGCAGTACTTC

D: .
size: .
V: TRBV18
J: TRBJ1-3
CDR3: CASTRGAGGNTIYF
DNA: TGTGCCAGCACCCGGGGGGCTGGTGGAAACACCATATATTTT

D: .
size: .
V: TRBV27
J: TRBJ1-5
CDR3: CASPGNSNQPQHF
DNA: TGTGCTAGCCCGGGGAATAGCAATCAGCCCCAGCATTTT

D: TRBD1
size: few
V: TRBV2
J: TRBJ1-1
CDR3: CASSEGGQSSKAFF
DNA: TGTGCCAGCAGTGAGGGGGGACAGTCATCAAAAGCTTTCTTT

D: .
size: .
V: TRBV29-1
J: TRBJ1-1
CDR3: CSANELDTEAFF
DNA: TGCAGCGCTAATGAGCTGGACACTGAAGCTTTCTTT

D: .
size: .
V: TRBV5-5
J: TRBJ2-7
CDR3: CASSLVYEQYF
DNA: TGTGCCAGCAGCTTGGTATACGAGCAGTACTTC